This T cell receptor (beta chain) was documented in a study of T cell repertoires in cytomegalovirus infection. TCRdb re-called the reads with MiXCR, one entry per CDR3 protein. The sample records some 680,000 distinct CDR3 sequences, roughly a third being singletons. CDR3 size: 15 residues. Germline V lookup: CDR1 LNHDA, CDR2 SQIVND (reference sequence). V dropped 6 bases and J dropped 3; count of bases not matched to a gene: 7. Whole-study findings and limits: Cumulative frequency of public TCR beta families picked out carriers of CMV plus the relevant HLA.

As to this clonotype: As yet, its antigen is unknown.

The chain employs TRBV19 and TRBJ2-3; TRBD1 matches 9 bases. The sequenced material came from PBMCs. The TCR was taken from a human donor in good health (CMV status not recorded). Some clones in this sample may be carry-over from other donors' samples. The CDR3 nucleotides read TGTGCCAGTAGCCCTACAGGGGGCGCGACAGATACGCAGTATTTT. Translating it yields CASSPTGGATDTQYF. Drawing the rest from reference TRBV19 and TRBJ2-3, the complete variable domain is DGGITQSPKYLFRKEGQNVTLSCEQNLNHDAMYWYRQDPGQGLRLIYYSQIVNDFQKGDIAEGYSVSREKKESFPLTVTSAQKNPTAFYLCASSPTGGATDTQYFGPGTRLTVL.